The entry that follows covers one T cell receptor beta chain sequence. Its antigen is currently unknown. A multiplex PCR was run with 60 Vbeta primers and 13 Jbeta primers. This table comes from immunoSEQ multiplex PCR, and its TCRdb copy is limited to in-frame clones, with some not included. The table shows under 200,000 clones, with over 60% occurring only once. The source of the sample is a study of cytomegalovirus exposure and HLA in healthy donors. Broader study findings: CMV serostatus stood as the only immune exposure information on hand. In a later analysis, donors in an Asian-associated ancestry cluster reportedly had fewer N-insertions in productive TCRs than the cohort mean.

CDR3 length: 13 residues. V was clipped by 7 bases and J by 3 bases; unmatched bases: 6. Per the germline V gene, CDR1 is MNHEY and CDR2 is SVGAGI. Nominally healthy donors were sampled, though unrecorded immune exposures were likely. This sequence was found in a middle-aged man in good health and CMV-seronegative. This chain uses TRBV6-5 with TRBJ2-7, with 7 bases fitting TRBD2. Sequenced input: PBMCs. The CDR3 spells CASTKTGGYEQYF. CDR3 DNA sequence: TGTGCCAGCACCAAAACGGGAGGCTACGAGCAGTACTTC.